The text below deals with one TCR beta chain. The antigen is unknown. This record belongs to a study of a mutant IDH1 vaccine in newly diagnosed glioma. Across the whole study: Patients began vaccination 4-6 weeks after radiotherapy alone, or with temozolomide cycles. In the visit schedule, V12 fell in week 35, while V13 fell in week 47.

From germline, CDR1 is KGHSH and CDR2 LQKENI. V gave up 2 bases and J gave up 6 bases, with 7 bases separating them. The CDR3 spans 12 residues. Time point given: week 35, safety follow-up. A 20-mer mutant IDH1 peptide at 300 ug was injected subcutaneously with topical imiquimod. The study gave patients eight vaccinations in weeks 1, 3, 5, 7, 11, 15, 19, 23. Here immunoSEQ multiplex PCR was the method, and the copy in TCRdb shows in-frame clones only, minus some. The sample includes about 48,000 clones, approximately 80% of them seen just once. The input for sequencing was PBMCs, taken from a glioma patient whose treatment included an IDH1 peptide vaccine. The source is a man aged 35 to 55 with glioma. The rearrangement links TRBV18 to TRBJ1-1; the D gene is possibly TRBD1 (5 bases). The DNA for the CDR3 is TGTGCCAGCTCACCAGGGGGTCCTGAAGCTTTCTTT. Its translation: CASSPGGPEAFF.